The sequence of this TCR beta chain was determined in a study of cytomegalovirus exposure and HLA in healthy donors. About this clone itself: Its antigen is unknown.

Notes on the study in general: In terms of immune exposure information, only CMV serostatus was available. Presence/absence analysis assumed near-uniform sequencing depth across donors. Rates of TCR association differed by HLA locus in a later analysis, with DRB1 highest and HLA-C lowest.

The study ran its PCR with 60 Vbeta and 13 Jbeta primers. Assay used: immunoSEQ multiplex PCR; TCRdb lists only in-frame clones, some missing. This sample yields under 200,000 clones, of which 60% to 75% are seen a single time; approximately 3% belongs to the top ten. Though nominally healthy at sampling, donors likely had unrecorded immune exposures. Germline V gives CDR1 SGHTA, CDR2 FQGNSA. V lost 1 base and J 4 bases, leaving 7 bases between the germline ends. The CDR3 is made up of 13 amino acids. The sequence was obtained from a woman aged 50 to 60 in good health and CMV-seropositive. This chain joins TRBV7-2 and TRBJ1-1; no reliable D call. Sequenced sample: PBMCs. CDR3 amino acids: CASSLGISTEAFF. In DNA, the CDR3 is TGTGCCAGCAGCTTAGGAATTAGCACTGAAGCTTTCTTT.